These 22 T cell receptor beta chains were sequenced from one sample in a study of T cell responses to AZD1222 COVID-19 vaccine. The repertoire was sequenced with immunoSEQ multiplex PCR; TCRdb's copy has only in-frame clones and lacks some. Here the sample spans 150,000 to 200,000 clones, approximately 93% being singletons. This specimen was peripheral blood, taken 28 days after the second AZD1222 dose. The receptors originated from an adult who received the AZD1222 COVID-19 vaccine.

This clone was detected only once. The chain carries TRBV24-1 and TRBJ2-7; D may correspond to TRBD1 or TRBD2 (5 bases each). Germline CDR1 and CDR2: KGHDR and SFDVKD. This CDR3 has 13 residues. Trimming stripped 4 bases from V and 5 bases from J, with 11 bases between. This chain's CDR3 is CATSEGRGDEQYF. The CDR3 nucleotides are TGTGCCACCAGTGAAGGTCGGGGCGACGAGCAGTACTTC.

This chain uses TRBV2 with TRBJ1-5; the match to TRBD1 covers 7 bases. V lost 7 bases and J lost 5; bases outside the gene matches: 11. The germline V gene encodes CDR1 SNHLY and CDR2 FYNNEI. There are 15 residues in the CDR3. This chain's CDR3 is CASKGGRGNYQPQHF. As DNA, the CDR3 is TGTGCCAGCAAAGGAGGCAGGGGGAATTATCAGCCCCAGCATTTT.

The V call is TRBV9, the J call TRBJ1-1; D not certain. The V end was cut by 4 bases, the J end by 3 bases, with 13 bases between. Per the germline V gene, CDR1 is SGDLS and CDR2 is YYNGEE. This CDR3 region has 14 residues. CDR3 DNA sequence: TGTGCCAGCAGCCCCCGTCCTTCGGACACTGAAGCTTTCTTT. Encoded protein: CASSPRPSDTEAFF.

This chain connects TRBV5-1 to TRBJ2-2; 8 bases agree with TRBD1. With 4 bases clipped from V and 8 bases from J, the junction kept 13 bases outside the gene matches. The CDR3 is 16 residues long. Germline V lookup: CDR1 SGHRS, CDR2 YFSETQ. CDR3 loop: CASSRSGQGAPGELFF. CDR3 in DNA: TGCGCCAGCAGCCGTTCGGGGCAGGGGGCGCCGGGGGAGCTGTTTTTT.

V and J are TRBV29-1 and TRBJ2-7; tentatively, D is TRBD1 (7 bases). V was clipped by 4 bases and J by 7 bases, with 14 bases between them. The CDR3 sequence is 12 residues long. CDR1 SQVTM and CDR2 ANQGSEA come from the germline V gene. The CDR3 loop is CSVATTGREQYF. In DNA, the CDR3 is TGCAGCGTTGCCACGACAGGGAGGGAGCAGTACTTC.

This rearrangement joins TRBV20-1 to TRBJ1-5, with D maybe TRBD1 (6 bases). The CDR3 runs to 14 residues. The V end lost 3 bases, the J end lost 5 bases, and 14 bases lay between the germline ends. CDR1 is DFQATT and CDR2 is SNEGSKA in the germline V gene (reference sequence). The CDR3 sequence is CSASTGTLDQPQHF. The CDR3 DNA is TGCAGTGCTAGTACCGGGACACTCGATCAGCCCCAGCATTTT.

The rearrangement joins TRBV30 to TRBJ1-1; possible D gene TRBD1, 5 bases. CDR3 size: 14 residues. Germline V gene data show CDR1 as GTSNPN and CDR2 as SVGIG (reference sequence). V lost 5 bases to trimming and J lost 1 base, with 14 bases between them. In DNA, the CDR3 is TGTGCCTGGTTCCCGGGACCGAGGAACACTGAAGCTTTCTTT. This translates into CAWFPGPRNTEAFF.

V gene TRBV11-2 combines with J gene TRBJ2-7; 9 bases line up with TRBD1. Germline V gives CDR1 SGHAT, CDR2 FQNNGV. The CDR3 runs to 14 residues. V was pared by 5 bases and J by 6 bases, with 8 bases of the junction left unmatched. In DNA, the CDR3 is TGTGCCAGCAGCACTCCGGGACAGGGATCCGAGCAGTACTTC. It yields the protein CASSTPGQGSEQYF.

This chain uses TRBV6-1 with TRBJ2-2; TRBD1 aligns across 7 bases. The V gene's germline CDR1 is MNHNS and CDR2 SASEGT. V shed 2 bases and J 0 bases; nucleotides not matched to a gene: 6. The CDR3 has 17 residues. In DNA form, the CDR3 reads TGTGCCAGCAGTGAACGAACCGGGACAGCGAACACCGGGGAGCTGTTTTTT. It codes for CASSERTGTANTGELFF.

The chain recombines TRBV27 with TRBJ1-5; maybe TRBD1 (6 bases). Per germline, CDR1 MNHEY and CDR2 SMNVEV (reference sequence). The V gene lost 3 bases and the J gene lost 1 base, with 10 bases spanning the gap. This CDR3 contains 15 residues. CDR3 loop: CASSFVQGSNQPQHF. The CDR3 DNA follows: TGTGCCAGCAGTTTTGTACAGGGAAGCAATCAGCCCCAGCATTTT.

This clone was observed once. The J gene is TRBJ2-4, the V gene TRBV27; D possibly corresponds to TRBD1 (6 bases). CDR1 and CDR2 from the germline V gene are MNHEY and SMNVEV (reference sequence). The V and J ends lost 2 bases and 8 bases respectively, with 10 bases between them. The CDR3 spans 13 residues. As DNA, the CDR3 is TGTGCCAGCAGTTTACAGGGGCCGGACATTCAGTACTTC. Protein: CASSLQGPDIQYF.

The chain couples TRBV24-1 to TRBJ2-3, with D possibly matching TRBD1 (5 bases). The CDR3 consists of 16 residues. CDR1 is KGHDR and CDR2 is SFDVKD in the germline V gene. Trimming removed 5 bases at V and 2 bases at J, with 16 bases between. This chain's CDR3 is CATSGGLGRLTDTQYF. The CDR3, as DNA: TGTGCCACCAGTGGGGGCTTGGGGCGGCTCACAGATACGCAGTATTTT.

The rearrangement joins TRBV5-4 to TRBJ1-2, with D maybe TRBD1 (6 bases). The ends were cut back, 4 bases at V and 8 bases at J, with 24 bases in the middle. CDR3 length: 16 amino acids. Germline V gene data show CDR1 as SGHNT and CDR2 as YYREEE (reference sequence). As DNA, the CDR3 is TGTGCCAGCAGCCGGATCGGACAGACACGATGGGGAGGCTACACCTTC. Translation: CASSRIGQTRWGGYTF.

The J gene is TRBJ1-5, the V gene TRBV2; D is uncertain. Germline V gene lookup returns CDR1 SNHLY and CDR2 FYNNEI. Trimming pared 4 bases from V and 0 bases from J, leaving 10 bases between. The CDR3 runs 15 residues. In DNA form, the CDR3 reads TGTGCCAGCAGTGCCCTTTTTAGTAGCAATCAGCCCCAGCATTTT. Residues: CASSALFSSNQPQHF.

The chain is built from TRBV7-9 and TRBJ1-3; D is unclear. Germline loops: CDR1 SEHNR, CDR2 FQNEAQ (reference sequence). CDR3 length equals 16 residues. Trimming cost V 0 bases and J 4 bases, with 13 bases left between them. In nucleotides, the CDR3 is TGTGCCAGCAGCTTAGCGCAACCGGGTATGGGAAACACCATATATTTT. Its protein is CASSLAQPGMGNTIYF.

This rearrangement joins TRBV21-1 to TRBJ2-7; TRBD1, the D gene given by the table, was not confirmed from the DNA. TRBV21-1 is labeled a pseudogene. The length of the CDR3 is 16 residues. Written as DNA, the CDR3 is TGTGCCAGCAGCATAACGTCGGACAGGGGGGACCACGAGCAGTACTTC. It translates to CASSITSDRGDHEQYF.

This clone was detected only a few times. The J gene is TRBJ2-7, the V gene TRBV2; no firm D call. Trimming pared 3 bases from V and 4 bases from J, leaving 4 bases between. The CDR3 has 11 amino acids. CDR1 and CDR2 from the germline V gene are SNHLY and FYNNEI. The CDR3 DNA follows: TGTGCCAGCAGTGAGACATACGAGCAGTACTTC. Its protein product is CASSETYEQYF.

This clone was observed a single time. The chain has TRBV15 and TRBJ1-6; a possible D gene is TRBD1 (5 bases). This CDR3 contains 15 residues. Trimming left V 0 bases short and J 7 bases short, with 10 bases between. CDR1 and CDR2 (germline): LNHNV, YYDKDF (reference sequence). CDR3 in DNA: TGTGCCACCAGCAGAGATAAGGGGCGGAATTCACCCCTCCACTTT. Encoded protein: CATSRDKGRNSPLHF.

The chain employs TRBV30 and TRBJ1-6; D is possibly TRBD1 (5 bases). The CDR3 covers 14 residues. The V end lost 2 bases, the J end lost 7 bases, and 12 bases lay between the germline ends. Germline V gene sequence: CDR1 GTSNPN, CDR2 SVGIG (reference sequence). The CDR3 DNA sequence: TGTGCCTGGAGTCGAGAGACAGCAAATTCACCCCTCCACTTT. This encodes CAWSRETANSPLHF.

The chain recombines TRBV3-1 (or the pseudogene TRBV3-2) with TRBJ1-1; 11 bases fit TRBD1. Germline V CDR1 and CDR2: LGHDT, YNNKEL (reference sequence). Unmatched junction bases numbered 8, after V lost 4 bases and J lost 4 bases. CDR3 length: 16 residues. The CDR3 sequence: CASSRTGGGGGTEAFF. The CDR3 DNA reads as TGTGCCAGCAGCCGGACAGGGGGCGGGGGCGGCACTGAAGCTTTCTTT.

The CDR3 sequence: CASSLRSGGGETQYF. As DNA, the CDR3 is TGTGCCAGCAGCTTACGAAGCGGGGGCGGGGAGACCCAGTACTTC. The chain couples TRBV11-3 to TRBJ2-5, with 8 bases fitting TRBD2. Germline V gene data show CDR1 as SGHNT and CDR2 as YENEEA. The ends lost 2 bases at V and 5 bases at J; junction bases unmatched: 7. The CDR3 sequence is 15 residues long.

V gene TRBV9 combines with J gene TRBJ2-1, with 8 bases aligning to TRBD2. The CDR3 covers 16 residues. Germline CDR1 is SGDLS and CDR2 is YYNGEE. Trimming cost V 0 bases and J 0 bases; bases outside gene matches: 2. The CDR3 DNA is TGTGCCAGCAGCGTAGGTAGCGGGGTCTCCTACAATGAGCAGTTCTTC. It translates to CASSVGSGVSYNEQFF. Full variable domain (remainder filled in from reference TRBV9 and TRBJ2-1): DSGVTQTPKHLITATGQRVTLRCSPRSGDLSVYWYQQSLDQGLQFLIQYYNGEERAKGNILERFSAQQFPDLHSELNLSSLELGDSALYFCASSVGSGVSYNEQFFGPGTRLTVL.